This T cell receptor beta chain was identified in a study of shared clonotypes between healthy human individuals. Study-wide background: Aged 18 to 49, the donors were two women and a few men.

Generated by immunoSEQ multiplex PCR, the TCRdb table keeps only in-frame clones and is missing some. The sample lists 2 million to 3 million clones, roughly 93% seen once, with about 0.38% in the top ten. The V gene lost 10 bases and the J gene lost 0 bases, with 18 bases spanning the gap. The CDR3 contains 16 residues. The germline V gene has CDR1 LNHDA and CDR2 SQIVND (reference sequence). The TCR was taken from a man younger than 35 in good health. Some clones in this sample may be carry-over from other donors' samples. Sequencing used naive CD4+ T cells from PBMCs. This sample's subset: CD45RA+ positively selected. The chain uses TRBV19 and TRBJ1-4; possible D gene TRBD1, 6 bases. The DNA of the CDR3 is TGTGCCACAACGCGGGGGGCCAGCGCAACTAATGAAAAACTGTTTTTT. Translation: CATTRGASATNEKLFF. Full variable domain (rest looked up from reference TRBV19 and TRBJ1-4): DGGITQSPKYLFRKEGQNVTLSCEQNLNHDAMYWYRQDPGQGLRLIYYSQIVNDFQKGDIAEGYSVSREKKESFPLTVTSAQKNPTAFYLCATTRGASATNEKLFFGSGTQLSVL.